These 20 T cell receptor beta chains came from one sample sequenced in a study of T cell repertoires in cytomegalovirus infection. A single record per CDR3 protein comes from TCRdb applying MiXCR to the reads. In the table there are some 150,000 distinct CDR3 sequences, roughly 6% of which are singletons. The sequenced sample was PBMCs. The receptors originated from a human donor in good health (CMV status not recorded). Some clones in this sample may be carry-over from other donors' samples.

Many counts were recorded for this clonotype. The V gene is TRBV7-2, the J gene TRBJ2-7, with D hard to call. V lost 5 bases to trimming and J lost 3 bases, with 5 bases between them. The CDR3 is 11 residues long. Germline assignment: CDR1 SGHTA and CDR2 FQGNSA. CDR3 in amino acids: CASSLFYEQYF. In DNA form, the CDR3 reads TGTGCCAGCAGCCTGTTCTACGAGCAGTACTTC.

At least ten counts were recorded for this clonotype. The chain recombines TRBV20-1 with TRBJ2-1; TRBD2 matches 13 bases. V was pared by 5 bases and J by 6 bases, with 4 bases of the junction left unmatched. CDR1 is DFQATT, CDR2 SNEGSKA, per germline (reference sequence). This CDR3 contains 14 residues. CDR3 sequence: CSASLAGGPNEQFF. In nucleotides, the CDR3 is TGCAGTGCTTCACTAGCGGGGGGGCCCAATGAGCAGTTCTTC.

This sequence joins TRBV20-1 and TRBJ2-3; the D gene could be TRBD1 or TRBD2 (5 bases each). The CDR3 is 14 residues long. Per the germline V gene, CDR1 is DFQATT and CDR2 is SNEGSKA (reference sequence). Trimming removed 6 bases at V and 5 bases at J, with 18 bases between. This CDR3 is CSAPGPLAGDTQYF. The CDR3 region has the DNA TGCAGTGCGCCGGGACCCCTAGCTGGAGATACGCAGTATTTT.

This clonotype has a handful of counts. One end of the junction fails to match germline, which may point to a read error. The rearrangement uses TRBV7-2 and TRBJ2-7, with a weak D call TRBD1 (5 bases). The CDR3 runs to 13 residues. The germline CDR1 and CDR2 sequences are SGHTA and FQGNSA. The CDR3 coding sequence is TGTGACAGCAGCGTTAGCCAGGGCTACGAGCAGTACTTC. Translation gives CDSSVSQGYEQYF.

This clonotype has ten or more counts. The chain is built from TRBV4-2 and TRBJ2-5, with unresolved D. The V end lost 0 bases, the J end lost 4 bases, and 9 bases lay between the germline ends. The CDR3 runs to 14 residues. In germline, CDR1 is LGHNA, CDR2 YNFKEQ. The DNA of the CDR3 is TGTGCCAGCAGCCAAGAAGGTTCCGGAGAGACCCAGTACTTC. Amino acids: CASSQEGSGETQYF.

This clonotype was detected many times. V is TRBV28 and J is TRBJ1-5; 8 nucleotides match TRBD1. The CDR3 extends over 15 amino acids. The germline gives CDR1 MDHEN, CDR2 SYDVKM. The trim removed 5 bases at V and 8 bases at J, leaving 11 bases unmatched. In DNA, the CDR3 is TGTGCCAGCAGTGGGGACAGGAGGAGGACGGAGCCCCAGCATTTT. Translated, it gives CASSGDRRRTEPQHF.

The table lists this clonotype with many counts. This sequence joins TRBV12-3 or TRBV12-4 and TRBJ1-3; D is undetermined. Trimming stripped 1 base from V and 1 base from J, with 8 bases between. This CDR3 is 15 amino acids long. The CDR3 reads CASSLGSESGNTIYF. The CDR3 nucleotides are TGTGCCAGCAGTTTAGGTAGCGAGTCTGGAAACACCATATATTTT.

The rearrangement links TRBV19 to TRBJ2-3, with 10 bases fitting TRBD1. Germline-derived CDR1 and CDR2 are LNHDA and SQIVND (reference sequence). The CDR3 runs to 14 residues. Trimming at V came to 9 bases and at J to 1 base, leaving 4 bases not matched to a gene. The CDR3 spells CASRGQGGTDTQYF. CDR3 bases: TGTGCCAGCCGTGGACAGGGGGGCACAGATACGCAGTATTTT.

In its sample, this clonotype was seen a few times. The chain recombines TRBV6-2 or TRBV6-3 with TRBJ2-7, with 13 bases identical to TRBD2. This CDR3 spans 20 amino acids. The germline CDR1 and CDR2 sequences are MNHEY and SVGEGT. The ends lost 6 bases at V and 3 bases at J; junction bases unmatched: 20. The CDR3 reads CASRARGPGLAGRVSYEQYF. DNA for the CDR3: TGTGCCAGCAGGGCGAGAGGACCGGGACTAGCGGGGAGAGTGAGCTACGAGCAGTACTTC.

The rearrangement links TRBV6-6 to TRBJ1-1; 11 bases fit TRBD1. V shed 5 bases, J shed 5 bases, and the junction held 7 bases outside the gene matches. The germline gives CDR1 MNHNY, CDR2 SVGAGI (reference sequence). The CDR3 totals 15 residues. CDR3 protein: CASSRPGQGATEAFF. In nucleotides, the CDR3 is TGTGCCAGCAGTCGCCCCGGACAGGGGGCTACTGAAGCTTTCTTT.

The rearrangement joins TRBV5-5 to TRBJ2-7, with 8 bases that match TRBD1. Unmatched junction bases numbered 8, after V lost 3 bases and J lost 0 bases. The germline V gene has CDR1 SGHKS and CDR2 YYEKEE (reference sequence). The CDR3 runs 16 residues. CDR3 in DNA: TGTGCCAGCAGCTCCACCGGGACAGGTTTCTCCTACGAGCAGTACTTC. Translation gives CASSSTGTGFSYEQYF.

The rearrangement links TRBV20-1 to TRBJ2-7; 7 bases agree with TRBD1. The CDR3 covers 14 residues. V was clipped by 2 bases and J by 1 base; unmatched bases: 5. Germline V CDR1 and CDR2: DFQATT, SNEGSKA (reference sequence). The CDR3 DNA reads TGCAGTGCTAGACCGTGGGGACAGTCCTACGAGCAGTACTTC. This gives the protein CSARPWGQSYEQYF.

This clonotype was seen only a few times. The chain couples TRBV29-1 to TRBJ2-2, with D uncertain. Trimming cost V 4 bases and J 7 bases, with 10 bases left between them. Germline values: CDR1 SQVTM, CDR2 ANQGSEA. The CDR3 covers 12 residues. CDR3 in DNA: TGCAGCGTTGCTTCTGGGGTCGGGGAGCTGTTTTTT. This encodes CSVASGVGELFF.

This clonotype was observed many times. The genes are TRBV9 and TRBJ2-1; D remains ambiguous. CDR3 length: 15 residues. Per germline, CDR1 SGDLS and CDR2 YYNGEE. Trimming took off 0 bases at V and 10 bases at J, with 17 bases between the two ends. CDR3 sequence reads: CASSVGRAPTGEQFF. The CDR3 DNA reads TGTGCCAGCAGCGTAGGTCGGGCGCCTACCGGGGAGCAGTTCTTC.

This clonotype was found many times. V and J are TRBV6-6 and TRBJ2-1; a weak D match, TRBD2 (6 bases). The CDR3 totals 15 residues. With 5 bases removed from V and 7 bases from J, the gap between germline ends came to 18 bases. Germline lookup yields CDR1 MNHNY and CDR2 SVGAGI (reference sequence). The CDR3 is CASSPSERAGNEQFF. The CDR3, as DNA: TGTGCCAGCAGTCCGAGCGAACGGGCGGGGAATGAGCAGTTCTTC.

This clonotype has just a few counts. This chain links TRBV7-2 with TRBJ2-6, with a tentative D call TRBD1 (5 bases). The CDR3 runs to 17 residues. Between the trimmed V and J ends, which lost 1 base and 0 bases, there was a span of 10 bases. Germline CDR1 reads SGHTA; CDR2 reads FQGNSA. DNA of the CDR3: TGTGCCAGCAGCTTAGGGGTCAGGGCCTCTGGGGCCAACGTCCTGACTTTC. Its translation is CASSLGVRASGANVLTF.

This clonotype came up many times. V and J are TRBV7-2 and TRBJ1-2, with TRBD1 as a possible D gene (6 bases). The V end was cut by 3 bases, the J end by 5 bases, with 13 bases between. Germline V gene lookup returns CDR1 SGHTA and CDR2 FQGNSA. The CDR3 sequence is 14 residues long. The CDR3 DNA reads as TGTGCCAGCAGCTTCGGGGGCGCGAGATATGGCTACACCTTC. It yields the protein CASSFGGARYGYTF.

This clonotype has a count of ten or more. This chain joins TRBV18 and TRBJ1-4; D call uncertain. Germline CDR1 reads KGHSH; CDR2 reads LQKENI. This CDR3 is built from 15 residues. V shed 4 bases and J shed 4 bases, with 13 bases lying between them. Here the CDR3 reads CASSLMGSLNEKLFF. CDR3 DNA sequence: TGTGCCAGCTCACTTATGGGGAGCCTTAATGAAAAACTGTTTTTT. The variable domain in full, completed from reference TRBV18 and TRBJ1-4, reads NAGVMQNPRHLVRRRGQEARLRCSPMKGHSHVYWYRQLPEEGLKFMVYLQKENIIDESGMPKERFSAEFPKEGPSILRIQQVVRGDSAAYFCASSLMGSLNEKLFFGSGTQLSVL.

This clonotype came up many times. The chain is built from TRBV7-2 and TRBJ2-7, with D possibly matching TRBD1 (6 bases). CDR3 length: 13 amino acids. V gave up 4 bases and J gave up 3 bases, with 10 bases separating them. CDR1 and CDR2 (germline): SGHTA, FQGNSA. The chain's CDR3 is CASSSTGNYEQYF. CDR3 nucleotide sequence: TGTGCCAGCAGCTCCACAGGGAACTACGAGCAGTACTTC.

This clonotype appeared a few times. V is TRBV20-1 and J is TRBJ2-7; 11 bases line up with TRBD1. The CDR3 has 16 amino acids. Germline values: CDR1 DFQATT, CDR2 SNEGSKA (reference sequence). Germline trimming cut 5 bases from V and 6 bases from J; bases unmatched to any gene: 15. The CDR3 loop is CSAWGGSGTGGGEQYF. CDR3 bases: TGCAGTGCTTGGGGGGGGTCCGGGACAGGGGGTGGCGAGCAGTACTTC.